This entry concerns a single T cell receptor beta chain. This sample was included in a study of T cell responses to AZD1222 COVID-19 vaccine. V lost 8 bases to trimming and J lost 4 bases; unmatched junction nucleotides: 7. CDR1 is SNHLY and CDR2 is FYNNEI in the germline V gene. The CDR3 totals 14 residues. The repertoire was sequenced with immunoSEQ multiplex PCR; TCRdb's copy has only in-frame clones and lacks some. The sample contains around 99,000 clones, roughly nine tenths of which appear only once. The chain links TRBV2 to TRBJ2-3; 9 bases line up with TRBD2. The specimen comprised peripheral blood, sampled on day 0 of AZD1222 vaccination. The sequence derives from an adult in good health. The CDR3, as DNA: TGTGCCAGCTTAAGCGGGAGGTCCCCAGATACGCAGTATTTT. Protein sequence: CASLSGRSPDTQYF.